This TCR beta chain was profiled in a study of blood T cell repertoires in COVID-19. Overall study: Specimens from acute and convalescent COVID-19 originated in the United States, Italy and Spain. The analysed material was cDNA or gDNA that came from T cells, B-cell-depleted T cells, or PBMCs.

This CDR3 spans 16 amino acids. The V gene lost 6 bases and the J gene lost 0 bases, with 15 bases spanning the gap. Germline CDR1 MDHEN, CDR2 SYDVKM. Per the original methods: Counts of nucleated cells, estimated from reference gene primer amplification, were obtained. Some clones are missing from TCRdb's copy, which holds only in-frame ones; the method was immunoSEQ multiplex PCR. D and trimming were read from the DNA, whereas the V and J calls and clone size are those reported in that table. This table has around 190,000 clones, 84% appearing once. This chain joins TRBV28 and TRBJ2-1; D is unclear. This TCR derives from a human donor in a cohort sampled during active COVID-19. Sequencing input: peripheral blood. CDR3 sequence: CASSPQVASSYNEQFF. As DNA, the CDR3 is TGTGCCAGCAGCCCTCAGGTGGCATCCTCCTACAATGAGCAGTTCTTC.